A single sample is the source of the 2 T cell receptor beta chains below, sequenced in a study of shared clonotypes between healthy human individuals. Naive CD8 cells lacked CD45RO, underwent positive selection for CCR7 and left out terminally differentiated effector memory CD45RA+ cells. Clones were read by immunoSEQ multiplex PCR, and TCRdb kept only the in-frame ones, dropping some. The sample lists roughly 1,800,000 clones; about 94% were seen once. Material for sequencing was naive CD8+ T cells sorted from blood. The receptors originated from a man between 18 and 29 years old in good health.

The chain combines TRBV27 with TRBJ2-2, with no clear D. Looked up from germline, CDR1 is MNHEY and CDR2 is SMNVEV (reference sequence). Trimming cost V 2 bases and J 6 bases, with 7 bases left between them. The CDR3 has 13 residues. The CDR3 nucleotides are TGTGCCAGCAGTTTAACAGCCCCCGGGGAGCTGTTTTTT. Translating it yields CASSLTAPGELFF.

The V gene is TRBV2, the J gene TRBJ2-7, with 8 positions matching TRBD1. The CDR3 contains 13 residues. Trimming at V came to 7 bases and at J to 4 bases, leaving 6 bases not matched to a gene. CDR1 and CDR2 (germline): SNHLY, FYNNEI. CDR3 region: CASIFGQGYEQYF. CDR3 nucleotides: TGTGCCAGCATCTTTGGACAGGGATACGAGCAGTACTTC.